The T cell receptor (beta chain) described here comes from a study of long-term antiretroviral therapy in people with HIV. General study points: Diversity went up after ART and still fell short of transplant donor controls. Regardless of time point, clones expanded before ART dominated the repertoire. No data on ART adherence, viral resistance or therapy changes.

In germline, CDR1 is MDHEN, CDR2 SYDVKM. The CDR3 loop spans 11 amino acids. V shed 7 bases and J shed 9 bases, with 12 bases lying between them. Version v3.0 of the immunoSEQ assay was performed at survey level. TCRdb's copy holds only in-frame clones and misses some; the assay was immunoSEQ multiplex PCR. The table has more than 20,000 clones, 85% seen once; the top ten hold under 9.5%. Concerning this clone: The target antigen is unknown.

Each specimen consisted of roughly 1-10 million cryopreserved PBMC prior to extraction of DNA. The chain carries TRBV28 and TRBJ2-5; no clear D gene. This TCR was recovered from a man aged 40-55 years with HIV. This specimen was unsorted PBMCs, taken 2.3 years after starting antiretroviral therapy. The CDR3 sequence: CASTLSGAQYF. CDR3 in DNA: TGTGCCAGCACCCTTAGTGGGGCCCAGTACTTC.